This passage covers 28 T cell receptor beta chains from one sample sequenced in a study of blood T cell repertoires in COVID-19. The table came from immunoSEQ multiplex PCR; TCRdb's copy has only in-frame clones and leaves some out. The sample yields about 59,000 clones, approximately 80% seen once. The material sequenced was peripheral blood. These receptors all come from a man in his sixties with acute or convalescent COVID-19.

This chain links TRBV27 with TRBJ2-3, with D possibly TRBD1 on 5 matching bases. Germline values: CDR1 MNHEY, CDR2 SMNVEV (reference sequence). V was cut by 2 bases and J by 7 bases, with 19 bases left in between. The CDR3 sequence is 16 residues long. The CDR3 DNA sequence: TGTGCCAGCAGTTTAAGATTGGGGCAAGCCACCCATACGCAGTATTTT. Translating gives CASSLRLGQATHTQYF.

V gene TRBV7-9 combines with J gene TRBJ2-5; 7 nucleotides match TRBD2. CDR1 is SEHNR and CDR2 is FQNEAQ in the germline V gene (reference sequence). This CDR3 has 15 amino acids. After removal of 2 bases from V and 2 bases from J, the junction contained 5 bases not matched to a gene. CDR3: CASSLFGTTQETQYF. The CDR3 coding sequence is TGTGCCAGCAGCTTATTCGGGACTACACAAGAGACCCAGTACTTC.

The CDR3 bases are TGTGCCAGCAGTTTAATAGGGGGGGTGACCGGGGAGCTGTTTTTT. Its translation is CASSLIGGVTGELFF. This chain connects TRBV27 to TRBJ2-2, with D maybe TRBD2 (7 bases). CDR1 MNHEY and CDR2 SMNVEV come from the germline V gene (reference sequence). V lost 2 bases, J lost 5 bases, and 12 bases lay in between. The CDR3 is 15 amino acids.

V gene TRBV28 combines with J gene TRBJ2-7; the match to TRBD2 covers 12 bases. V lost 2 bases to trimming and J lost 6 bases; unmatched junction nucleotides: 8. There are 16 residues in the CDR3. The germline CDR1 and CDR2 sequences are MDHEN and SYDVKM. CDR3 sequence reads: CASSLASGGAKFEQYF. As DNA, the CDR3 is TGTGCCAGCAGTTTAGCTAGCGGGGGGGCTAAGTTCGAGCAGTACTTC.

This clone was picked up a small number of times. The chain uses TRBV5-3 and TRBJ2-5, with 16 bases lining up with TRBD2. TRBV5-3 is an ORF, with its function uncertain. With V trimmed by 5 bases and J by 5 bases, 6 bases remained unmatched. The CDR3 loop spans 16 amino acids. DNA of the CDR3: TGTGCCAGAAGTTCTCCGGGACTAGCGGGGGGGGAGACCCAGTACTTC. The encoded protein is CARSSPGLAGGETQYF.

This rearrangement joins TRBV5-8 to TRBJ1-2; TRBD1 is a possible D gene (6 bases). The CDR3 sequence is 13 residues long. CDR1 and CDR2 (germline): SGHTS, YDEGEE. Trimming removed 4 bases from V and 4 bases from J, with 11 bases in between. The CDR3 DNA sequence: TGTGCCAGCAGCCTAGGACAGCCCTATGGCTACACCTTC. This gives the protein CASSLGQPYGYTF.

CDR3 residues: CAWSNGRVLETQYF. CDR3 sequence (DNA): TGTGCCTGGAGTAACGGTCGGGTATTGGAGACCCAGTACTTC. The rearrangement links TRBV30 to TRBJ2-5; D gene uncertain. The CDR3 totals 14 residues. Per the germline V gene, CDR1 is GTSNPN and CDR2 is SVGIG (reference sequence). V lost 2 bases and J 5 bases, leaving 15 bases between the germline ends.

The gene calls are TRBV11-2 and TRBJ2-1, with 7 bases matching TRBD1. Germline V gene data show CDR1 as SGHAT and CDR2 as FQNNGV. The CDR3 spans 15 residues. Germline trimming cut 5 bases from V and 4 bases from J; bases unmatched to any gene: 8. The DNA for the CDR3 is TGTGCCAGCAGCCGAGGGGGCGGAGAGTACAATGAGCAGTTCTTC. It yields the protein CASSRGGGEYNEQFF.

This sequence joins TRBV5-4 and TRBJ2-3, with D possibly being TRBD2 (6 bases). CDR3 length: 15 residues. V dropped 4 bases and J dropped 2 bases, with 14 bases sitting between them. CDR1 SGHNT and CDR2 YYREEE come from the germline V gene (reference sequence). Written as DNA, the CDR3 is TGTGCCAGCAGCGCCCCTAGCGCGCCCACAGATACGCAGTATTTT. This encodes CASSAPSAPTDTQYF.

This chain joins TRBV3-1 (or the pseudogene TRBV3-2) and TRBJ2-7, with 8 bases identical to TRBD2. Germline trimming cut 4 bases from V and 3 bases from J; bases unmatched to any gene: 8. Germline V gene lookup returns CDR1 LGHDT and CDR2 YNNKEL (reference sequence). This CDR3 comprises 15 residues. The CDR3 DNA sequence: TGTGCCAGCAGCCGGGGTGGCGGGGGGTTCTACGAGCAGTACTTC. It encodes CASSRGGGGFYEQYF.

The chain recombines TRBV5-1 with TRBJ1-4; D might be TRBD1 (5 bases). This CDR3 has 14 residues. Per the germline V gene, CDR1 is SGHRS and CDR2 is YFSETQ. Trimming took off 7 bases at V and 3 bases at J, with 13 bases between the two ends. DNA of the CDR3: TGCGCCAGCGGCACGGGGGGAGCTAATGAAAAACTGTTTTTT. This translates into CASGTGGANEKLFF.

This clone was seen once. The chain joins TRBV5-1 to TRBJ2-2; 7 nucleotides line up with TRBD1. This CDR3 is built from 15 residues. Germline V gene data show CDR1 as SGHRS and CDR2 as YFSETQ. Trimming took 5 bases from V and 2 from J; bases not matched to a gene: 6. The CDR3 protein is CASRYTGVNTGELFF. The CDR3 nucleotides are TGCGCCAGCAGATACACAGGGGTTAACACCGGGGAGCTGTTTTTT.

V usage is TRBV7-2 and J usage is TRBJ2-5; TRBD2 agrees at 9 bases. V lost 5 bases, J lost 4 bases, and 5 bases stayed unmatched. The CDR3 length is 14 residues. Germline CDR1 reads SGHTA; CDR2 reads FQGNSA. In DNA, the CDR3 is TGTGCCAGCAGCGCGCGGGGGGGCCGAGAGACCCAGTACTTC. Translated, it gives CASSARGGRETQYF. Full variable domain (remainder filled in from reference TRBV7-2 and TRBJ2-5): GAGVSQSPSNKVTEKGKDVELRCDPISGHTALYWYRQSLGQGLEFLIYFQGNSAPDKSGLPSDRFSAERTGGSVSTLTIQRTQQEDSAVYLCASSARGGRETQYFGPGTRLLVL.

The chain uses TRBV6-5 and TRBJ2-5; 8 bases are shared with TRBD2. The V gene's germline CDR1 is MNHEY and CDR2 SVGAGI. The CDR3 length is 13 residues. The trim removed 2 bases at V and 6 bases at J, leaving 2 bases unmatched. The CDR3 is CASSYPGGKTQYF. Here the CDR3 DNA reads TGTGCCAGCAGTTACCCGGGGGGGAAGACCCAGTACTTC.

The count of this clone is one. This rearrangement joins TRBV18 to TRBJ1-5; TRBD1 might be the D (5 bases). Trimming removed 5 bases at V and 6 bases at J, with 14 bases between. Germline V gene sequence: CDR1 KGHSH, CDR2 LQKENI. This CDR3 spans 14 amino acids. CDR3 DNA sequence: TGTGCCAGCTCATTCGCATGGGGCAGTCAGCCCCAGCATTTT. It encodes CASSFAWGSQPQHF. Filled out from reference TRBV18 and TRBJ1-5, the complete variable domain reads NAGVMQNPRHLVRRRGQEARLRCSPMKGHSHVYWYRQLPEEGLKFMVYLQKENIIDESGMPKERFSAEFPKEGPSILRIQQVVRGDSAAYFCASSFAWGSQPQHFGDGTRLSIL.

The chain recombines TRBV19 with TRBJ2-5; D perhaps matches TRBD1 (5 bases). Germline V gives CDR1 LNHDA, CDR2 SQIVND (reference sequence). The CDR3 contains 14 residues. V was trimmed by 8 bases and J by 2 bases, leaving 15 bases between them. CDR3 nucleotide sequence: TGTGCCAGTTCTCCCCCAGGGCTTCAAGAGACCCAGTACTTC. Encoded protein: CASSPPGLQETQYF.

The V call is TRBV7-3, the J call TRBJ2-3; no clear D. Per germline, CDR1 SGHTA and CDR2 FQGTGA. This CDR3 contains 15 residues. V was shortened by 2 bases and J by 6 bases, with 15 bases between the two germline ends. CDR3 region: CASSLVAGSVDTQYF. The CDR3 DNA sequence: TGTGCCAGCAGCTTAGTGGCAGGCTCGGTGGATACGCAGTATTTT.

This clone has just a few counts. The chain has TRBV29-1 and TRBJ2-1; perhaps TRBD1 as D (6 bases). Germline V gives CDR1 SQVTM, CDR2 ANQGSEA. CDR3 length: 11 residues. V shed 3 bases and J shed 7 bases, with 7 bases lying between them. Here the CDR3 DNA reads TGCAGCGTTGAGAGGGGGAATGAGCAGTTCTTC. Encoded protein: CSVERGNEQFF.

The V and J genes are TRBV5-1 and TRBJ2-5; the match to TRBD1 covers 9 bases. This CDR3 comprises 14 residues. V shed 0 bases, J shed 5 bases, and the junction held 2 bases outside the gene matches. Germline CDR1 is SGHRS and CDR2 is YFSETQ. In DNA form, the CDR3 reads TGCGCCAGCAGCTTGGGGGACAGGGAGGAGACCCAGTACTTC. The encoded protein is CASSLGDREETQYF.

The gene calls are TRBV7-9 and TRBJ2-5, with TRBD2 as a possible D gene (9 bases). Germline values: CDR1 SEHNR, CDR2 FQNEAQ (reference sequence). This CDR3 contains 18 residues. V lost 6 bases and J lost 5, with 28 bases in between. The CDR3 sequence is CASSPPQGAGGPVETQYF. CDR3 coding DNA: TGTGCCAGCAGTCCACCCCAGGGGGCGGGGGGGCCGGTGGAGACCCAGTACTTC.

This chain uses TRBV4-1 with TRBJ2-1; the match to TRBD2 covers 11 bases. The CDR3 spans 14 residues. Germline V gives CDR1 MGHRA, CDR2 YSYEKL. V was clipped by 4 bases and J by 8 bases; unmatched bases: 4. This CDR3 is CASSRIAGGDEQFF. CDR3 in DNA: TGCGCCAGCAGCCGCATAGCGGGGGGGGATGAGCAGTTCTTC.

The rearrangement joins TRBV29-1 to TRBJ2-1; D call uncertain. CDR1 and CDR2 (germline): SQVTM, ANQGSEA. Trimming pared 6 bases from V and 1 base from J, leaving 10 bases between. The CDR3 runs to 13 residues. The CDR3 DNA follows: TGCAGCGTCGGTCCGGGTTCCTACAATGAGCAGTTCTTC. Its translation is CSVGPGSYNEQFF.

V and J are TRBV29-1 and TRBJ1-1; D is undetermined. Trimming removed 4 bases at V and 2 bases at J, with 5 bases between. This CDR3 is 11 amino acids long. CDR1 SQVTM and CDR2 ANQGSEA come from the germline V gene. DNA for the CDR3: TGCAGCGTTGCATTTAACACTGAAGCTTTCTTT. It specifies CSVAFNTEAFF.

The V gene is TRBV12-3 or TRBV12-4, the J gene TRBJ2-7, with D unclear. Trimming took off 7 bases at V and 4 bases at J, with 11 bases between the two ends. The CDR3 covers 12 residues. The CDR3: CASNLGQYEQYF. CDR3 coding DNA: TGTGCCAGCAACTTGGGCCAGTACGAGCAGTACTTC.

CDR3 nucleotide sequence: TGTGCCAGCTACCCGGGAGCTACGGGTGAAAAACTGTTTTTT. It specifies CASYPGATGEKLFF. The V and J genes are TRBV2 and TRBJ1-4; D uncertain. V was pared by 8 bases and J by 7 bases, with 17 bases between. This CDR3 has 14 amino acids. Germline V CDR1 and CDR2: SNHLY, FYNNEI. Full variable domain (outside the CDR3, taken from reference TRBV2 and TRBJ1-4): EPEVTQTPSHQVTQMGQEVILRCVPISNHLYFYWYRQILGQKVEFLVSFYNNEISEKSEIFDDQFSVERPDGSNFTLKIRSTKLEDSAMYFCASYPGATGEKLFFGSGTQLSVL.

J is TRBJ1-1 and V is TRBV6-5, with D perhaps matching TRBD1 (5 bases). Germline V gene data show CDR1 as MNHEY and CDR2 as SVGAGI. The V and J ends lost 6 bases and 0 bases respectively, with 11 bases between them. This CDR3 is 14 amino acids long. Here the CDR3 DNA reads TGTGCCAGCAGAGACAGAGTGATGAACACTGAAGCTTTCTTT. It yields the protein CASRDRVMNTEAFF.

The genes are TRBV19 and TRBJ2-5; D is possibly TRBD1 (6 bases). Looked up from germline, CDR1 is LNHDA and CDR2 is SQIVND (reference sequence). The CDR3 length is 14 residues. V lost 5 bases, J lost 1 base, and 11 bases lay in between. CDR3 DNA sequence: TGTGCCAGTAGTCGACAGGAGCTCCAAGAGACCCAGTACTTC. This codes for CASSRQELQETQYF.

This clone has a single count. The genes are TRBV12-3 or TRBV12-4 and TRBJ2-5; a possible D gene is TRBD2 (6 bases). The CDR3 length is 13 residues. Deletions cut 3 bases from V and 7 bases from J, with 12 bases between. The CDR3 sequence is CASSFKTGVTQYF. In DNA, the CDR3 is TGTGCCAGCAGTTTTAAGACGGGGGTGACCCAGTACTTC.